This record concerns one T cell receptor beta chain sequence. The data are from a study of T cell changes during pregnancy in multiple sclerosis. Trimming at V came to 6 bases and at J to 1 base, leaving 5 bases not matched to a gene. CDR1 is SGDLS and CDR2 is YYNGEE in the germline V gene. The CDR3 contains 14 residues. The method was immunoSEQ multiplex PCR; TCRdb's version includes in-frame clones alone and lacks a portion of them. The data show tens of thousands of clones, around 90% seen once. This TCR derives from a female donor in good health, enrolled as a control in a pregnancy study. The sample in question was peripheral blood, obtained in the third trimester of pregnancy. The genes are TRBV9 and TRBJ2-5; 8 nucleotides align to TRBD2. The CDR3 DNA follows: TGTGCCAGCAACAACGGGGGGGCCCAAGAGACCCAGTACTTC. It specifies CASNNGGAQETQYF. Based on the CDR3 plus reference TRBV9 and TRBJ2-5, the full variable domain is DSGVTQTPKHLITATGQRVTLRCSPRSGDLSVYWYQQSLDQGLQFLIQYYNGEERAKGNILERFSAQQFPDLHSELNLSSLELGDSALYFCASNNGGAQETQYFGPGTRLLVL.